This entry is about one T cell receptor beta chain. The data derive from a study of blood T cell repertoires in COVID-19. Assay used: immunoSEQ multiplex PCR; TCRdb lists only in-frame clones, some missing. The profile shows approximately 300,000 clones, approximately 81% of them singletons. The study assigned cohorts using participant-reported clinical history. The sequence was collected from a woman younger than 45 who had been exposed to COVID-19. The sample consisted of PBMCs or T cells enriched from blood (not recorded which).

The CDR3 coding sequence is TGTGCCAGCAGCTACCCAACTAGCGGTGAGACCCAGTACTTC. It translates to CASSYPTSGETQYF. V and J are TRBV3-1 (or the pseudogene TRBV3-2) and TRBJ2-5; 8 nucleotides line up with TRBD2. Losses at the gene ends were 5 bases for V and 5 bases for J; bases not matched to a gene: 7. Germline CDR1 is LGHDT and CDR2 is YNNKEL (reference sequence). This CDR3 region has 14 residues.